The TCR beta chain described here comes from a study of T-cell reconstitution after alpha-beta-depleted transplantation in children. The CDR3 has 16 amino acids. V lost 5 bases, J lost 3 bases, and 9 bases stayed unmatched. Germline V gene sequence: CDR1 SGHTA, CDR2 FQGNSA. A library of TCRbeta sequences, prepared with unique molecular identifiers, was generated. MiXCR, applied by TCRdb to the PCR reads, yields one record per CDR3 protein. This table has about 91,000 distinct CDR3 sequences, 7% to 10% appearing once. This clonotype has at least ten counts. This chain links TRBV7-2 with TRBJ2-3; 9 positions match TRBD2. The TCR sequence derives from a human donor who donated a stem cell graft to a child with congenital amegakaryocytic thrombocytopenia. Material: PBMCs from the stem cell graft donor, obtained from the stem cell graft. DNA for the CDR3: TGTGCCAGCAGCCGATCCGCGGGGGGGCCGACAGATACGCAGTATTTT. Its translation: CASSRSAGGPTDTQYF.